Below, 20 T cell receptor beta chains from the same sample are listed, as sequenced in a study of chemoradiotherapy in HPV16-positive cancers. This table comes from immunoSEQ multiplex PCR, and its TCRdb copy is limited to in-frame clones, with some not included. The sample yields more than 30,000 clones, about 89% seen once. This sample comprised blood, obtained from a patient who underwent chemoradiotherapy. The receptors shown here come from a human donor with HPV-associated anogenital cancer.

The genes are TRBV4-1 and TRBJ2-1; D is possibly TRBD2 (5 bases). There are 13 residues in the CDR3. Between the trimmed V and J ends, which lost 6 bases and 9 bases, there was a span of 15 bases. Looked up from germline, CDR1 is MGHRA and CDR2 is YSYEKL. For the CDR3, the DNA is TGCGCCAGCAGTCTGGGTTCGGGGAGTGAGCAGTTCTTC. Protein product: CASSLGSGSEQFF.

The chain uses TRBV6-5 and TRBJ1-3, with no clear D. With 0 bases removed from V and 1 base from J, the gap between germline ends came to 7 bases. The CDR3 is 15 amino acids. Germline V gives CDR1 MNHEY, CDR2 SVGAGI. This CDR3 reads CASSYSSGSGNTIYF. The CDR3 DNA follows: TGTGCCAGCAGTTACTCGAGCGGTTCTGGAAACACCATATATTTT.

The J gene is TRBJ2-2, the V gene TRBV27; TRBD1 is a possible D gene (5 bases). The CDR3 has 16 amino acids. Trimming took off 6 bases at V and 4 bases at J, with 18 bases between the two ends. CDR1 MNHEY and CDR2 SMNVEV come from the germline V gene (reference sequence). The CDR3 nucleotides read TGTGCCAGCAGGATAGGGGTAATGCGAGGCACCGGGGAGCTGTTTTTT. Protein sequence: CASRIGVMRGTGELFF.

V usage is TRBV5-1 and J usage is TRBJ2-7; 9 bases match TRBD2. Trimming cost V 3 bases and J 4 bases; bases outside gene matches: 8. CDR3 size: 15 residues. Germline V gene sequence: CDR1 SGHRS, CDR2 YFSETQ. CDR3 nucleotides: TGCGCCAGCAGCTCCTCTAGCGGGGTGCATTACGAGCAGTACTTC. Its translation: CASSSSSGVHYEQYF.

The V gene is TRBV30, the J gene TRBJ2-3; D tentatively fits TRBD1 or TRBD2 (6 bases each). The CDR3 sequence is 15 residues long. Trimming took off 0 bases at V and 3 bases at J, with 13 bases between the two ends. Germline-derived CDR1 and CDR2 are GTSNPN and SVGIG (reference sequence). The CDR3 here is CAWSVGGGETDTQYF. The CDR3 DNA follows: TGTGCCTGGAGTGTTGGAGGGGGTGAAACAGATACGCAGTATTTT.

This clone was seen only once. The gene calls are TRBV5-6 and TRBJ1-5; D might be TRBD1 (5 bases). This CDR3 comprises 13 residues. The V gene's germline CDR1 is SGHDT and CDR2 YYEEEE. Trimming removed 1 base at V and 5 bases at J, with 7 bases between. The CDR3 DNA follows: TGTGCCAGCAGCTTGCGGGGGTATCAGCCCCAGCATTTT. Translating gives CASSLRGYQPQHF.

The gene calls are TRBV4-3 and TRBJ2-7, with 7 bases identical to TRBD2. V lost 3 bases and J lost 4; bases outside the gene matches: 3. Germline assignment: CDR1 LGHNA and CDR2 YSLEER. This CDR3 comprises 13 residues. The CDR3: CASSHSSGYEQYF. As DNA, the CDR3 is TGCGCCAGCAGCCACTCTAGCGGATACGAGCAGTACTTC.

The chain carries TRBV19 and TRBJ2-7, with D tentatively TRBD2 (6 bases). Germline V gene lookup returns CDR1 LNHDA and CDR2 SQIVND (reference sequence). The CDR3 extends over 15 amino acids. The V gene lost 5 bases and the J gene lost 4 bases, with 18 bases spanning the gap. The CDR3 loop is CASSSPGLRIYEQYF. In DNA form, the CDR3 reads TGTGCCAGTAGTTCGCCGGGACTTCGGATTTACGAGCAGTACTTC.

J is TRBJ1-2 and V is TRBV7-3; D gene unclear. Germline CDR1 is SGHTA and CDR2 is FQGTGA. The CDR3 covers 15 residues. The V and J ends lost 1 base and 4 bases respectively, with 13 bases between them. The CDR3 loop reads CASSLKKRASYGYTF. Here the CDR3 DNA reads TGTGCCAGCAGCTTAAAAAAAAGGGCCTCCTATGGCTACACCTTC.

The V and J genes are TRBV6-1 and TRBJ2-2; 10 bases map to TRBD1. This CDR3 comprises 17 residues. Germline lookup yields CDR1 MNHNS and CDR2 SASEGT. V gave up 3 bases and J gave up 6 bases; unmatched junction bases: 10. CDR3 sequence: CASSERPGQGFAGELFF. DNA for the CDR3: TGTGCCAGCAGTGAGAGACCGGGACAGGGGTTTGCCGGGGAGCTGTTTTTT.

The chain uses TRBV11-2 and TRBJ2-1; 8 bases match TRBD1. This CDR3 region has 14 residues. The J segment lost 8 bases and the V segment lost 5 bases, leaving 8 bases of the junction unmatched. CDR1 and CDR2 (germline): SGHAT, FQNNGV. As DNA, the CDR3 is TGTGCCAGCAGCATGACAGGGGCGTTCGATGAGCAGTTCTTC. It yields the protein CASSMTGAFDEQFF. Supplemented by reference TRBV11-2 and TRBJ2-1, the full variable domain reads EAGVAQSPRYKIIEKRQSVAFWCNPISGHATLYWYQQILGQGPKLLIQFQNNGVVDDSQLPKDRFSAERLKGVDSTLKIQPAKLEDSAVYLCASSMTGAFDEQFFGPGTRLTVL.

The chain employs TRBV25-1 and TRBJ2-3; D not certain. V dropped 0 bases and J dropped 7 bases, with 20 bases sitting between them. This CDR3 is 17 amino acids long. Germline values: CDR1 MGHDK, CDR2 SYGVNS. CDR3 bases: TGTGCCAGCAGTGAATATGAACGAGCCCTCTTGGGATATACGCAGTATTTT. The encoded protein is CASSEYERALLGYTQYF. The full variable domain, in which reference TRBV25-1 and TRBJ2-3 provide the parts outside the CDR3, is EADIYQTPRYLVIGTGKKITLECSQTMGHDKMYWYQQDPGMELHLIHYSYGVNSTEKGDLSSESTVSRIRTEHFPLTLESARPSHTSQYLCASSEYERALLGYTQYFGPGTRLTVL.

DNA of the CDR3: TGTGCCTGGAGCGCTGAGCAGTTCTTC. Translating it yields CAWSAEQFF. The chain joins TRBV30 to TRBJ2-1; D gene unclear. Germline values: CDR1 GTSNPN, CDR2 SVGIG (reference sequence). This CDR3 spans 9 amino acids. V shed 3 bases and J shed 9 bases, with 3 bases lying between them.

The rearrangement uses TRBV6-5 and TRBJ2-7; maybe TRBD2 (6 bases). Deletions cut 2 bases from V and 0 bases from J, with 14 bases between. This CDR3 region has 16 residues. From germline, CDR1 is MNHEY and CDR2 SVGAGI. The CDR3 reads CASSYGIADPSYEQYF. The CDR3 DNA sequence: TGTGCCAGCAGTTACGGGATAGCGGATCCCTCCTACGAGCAGTACTTC.

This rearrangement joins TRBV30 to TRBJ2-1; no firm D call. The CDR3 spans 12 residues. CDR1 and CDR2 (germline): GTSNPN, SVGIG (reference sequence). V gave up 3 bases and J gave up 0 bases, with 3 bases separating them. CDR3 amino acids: CAWRRSYNEQFF. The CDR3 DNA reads TGTGCCTGGAGACGCTCCTACAATGAGCAGTTCTTC. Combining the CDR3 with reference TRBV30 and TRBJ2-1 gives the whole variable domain SQTIHQWPATLVQPVGSPLSLECTVEGTSNPNLYWYRQAAGRGLQLLFYSVGIGQISSEVPQNLSASRPQDRQFILSSKKLLLSDSGFYLCAWRRSYNEQFFGPGTRLTVL.

CDR3 region: CASSSPGLAGVYEQYF. DNA of the CDR3: TGTGCCAGTAGTTCCCCGGGACTAGCGGGAGTGTACGAGCAGTACTTC. V gene TRBV19 combines with J gene TRBJ2-7; 14 positions agree with TRBD2. Germline V gene lookup returns CDR1 LNHDA and CDR2 SQIVND (reference sequence). J gave up 4 bases and V 5 bases, and 7 bases lay outside the gene matches. The CDR3 has 16 amino acids.

The CDR3 sequence is CASRRGDPGTEAFF. CDR3 in DNA: TGCGCCAGCAGGAGGGGTGACCCAGGCACTGAAGCTTTCTTT. The chain combines TRBV10-1 with TRBJ1-1, with a possible D match to TRBD1 (5 bases). The ends were cut back, 6 bases at V and 4 bases at J, with 15 bases in the middle. CDR1 and CDR2 from the germline V gene are WNHNN and SYGVQD (reference sequence). This CDR3 has 14 amino acids.

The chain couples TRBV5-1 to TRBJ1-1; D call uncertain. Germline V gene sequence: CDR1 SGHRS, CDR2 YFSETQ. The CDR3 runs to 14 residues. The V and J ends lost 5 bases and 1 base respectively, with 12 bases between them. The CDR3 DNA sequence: TGCGCCAGCAGTGGAAAAGGTCGGAACACTGAAGCTTTCTTT. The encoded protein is CASSGKGRNTEAFF. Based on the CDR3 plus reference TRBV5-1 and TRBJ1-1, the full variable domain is KAGVTQTPRYLIKTRGQQVTLSCSPISGHRSVSWYQQTPGQGLQFLFEYFSETQRNKGNFPGRFSGRQFSNSRSEMNVSTLELGDSALYLCASSGKGRNTEAFFGQGTRLTVV.

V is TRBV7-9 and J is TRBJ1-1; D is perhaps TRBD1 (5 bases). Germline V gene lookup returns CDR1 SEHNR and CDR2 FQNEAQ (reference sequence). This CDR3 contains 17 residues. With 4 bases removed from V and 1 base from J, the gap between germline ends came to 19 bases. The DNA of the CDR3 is TGTGCCAGCAGCTCCGGGGCCCAGAAGACCTGGAACACTGAAGCTTTCTTT. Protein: CASSSGAQKTWNTEAFF. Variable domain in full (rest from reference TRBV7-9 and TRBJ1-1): DTGVSQNPRHKITKRGQNVTFRCDPISEHNRLYWYRQTLGQGPEFLTYFQNEAQLEKSRLLSDRFSAERPKGSFSTLEIQRTEQGDSAMYLCASSSGAQKTWNTEAFFGQGTRLTVV.

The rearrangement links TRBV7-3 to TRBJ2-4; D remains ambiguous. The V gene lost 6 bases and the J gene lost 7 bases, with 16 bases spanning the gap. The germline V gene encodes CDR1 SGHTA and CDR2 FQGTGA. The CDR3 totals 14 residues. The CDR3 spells CASSQGRGVNIQYF. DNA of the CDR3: TGTGCCAGCAGTCAAGGTCGTGGGGTGAACATTCAGTACTTC.